This TCR beta chain comes out of a study of T cells in Graves' hyperthyroidism and ophthalmopathy. Notes on the study in general: Blood also carried most thyroid clonotypes expanded above 0.001.

Trimming took off 2 bases at V and 0 bases at J, with 5 bases between the two ends. The germline CDR1 and CDR2 sequences are MNHEY and SMNVEV (reference sequence). This CDR3 is built from 13 residues. This clonotype turned up a few times. Its antigen is still unknown. There were TCR beta CDR3 regions amplified from RNA transcripts. The HTBI primer set drove a first-round RT-PCR of the TCR CDR3. TCRdb redid the calling of the multiplex PCR reads with MiXCR, one entry per CDR3 protein. The table records about 590,000 distinct CDR3 sequences, 15% to 17% of them present only once. The chain joins TRBV27 to TRBJ2-7; D is undetermined. Sequenced material: blood. This sequence originates from a woman between 25 and 40 years old with Graves' hyperthyroidism. CDR3 sequence (DNA): TGTGCCAGCAGTTTAAAACACTCCTACGAGCAGTACTTC. Protein: CASSLKHSYEQYF.